The T cell receptor beta chain under discussion was sequenced for a study of CD4 T cells in relation to SARS-CoV-2 and coronaviruses. Before the COVID-19 pandemic, during about 2010-2018, CD4+ T cells were taken from unexposed donors. Deep TCR-beta sequencing used DNA from uncultured naive and memory CD4+ T cells. Generated by immunoSEQ multiplex PCR, the TCRdb table keeps only in-frame clones and is missing some. The profile covers 55,000 to 70,000 clones, with approximately 95% appearing a single time and roughly 0.21% taken by the ten largest. The CDR3 runs 15 residues. Germline loops: CDR1 LGHDT, CDR2 YNNKEL (reference sequence). J lost 4 bases, V lost 5 bases, and 7 bases had no gene match.

The J gene is TRBJ2-1, the V gene TRBV3-1 (or the pseudogene TRBV3-2); 8 bases fit TRBD2. The receptor's source is a human donor in good health. The source material was naive CD4+ T cells from PBMCs. Subset meaning: naive CD4+ T cells isolated by negative enrichment. This CDR3 reads CASSSAGALYNEQFF. In nucleotides, the CDR3 is TGTGCCAGCAGCTCAGCGGGGGCCCTTTACAATGAGCAGTTCTTC.